Only one count was recorded for the clone carrying this T cell receptor (beta chain). The target antigen is unknown. These data originate in a study of cytomegalovirus exposure and HLA in healthy donors. The primer mix had 60 Vbeta and 13 Jbeta primers. Per the authors' pipeline: Later work found tens of millions of unique TCR beta chains, with approximately 12 million shared. The table came from immunoSEQ multiplex PCR; TCRdb's copy has only in-frame clones and leaves some out. The V and J calls and clone size were taken over from that table, and D and trimming were inferred from the DNA. The repertoire holds around 120,000 clones, with around 69% as singletons. Germline V lookup: CDR1 MNHEY, CDR2 SMNVEV (reference sequence). This CDR3 has 16 residues. V shed 5 bases and J 1 base; nucleotides not matched to a gene: 10. Overall study findings and caveats: Cytomegalovirus-associated status was assigned to about 180 TCR beta chains. Apparent HLA restriction characterized most CMV-associated TCR beta chains in a later analysis. The authors later found TCR association rates varying by HLA locus, with DRB1 most and HLA-C fewest.

This chain joins TRBV27 and TRBJ1-1; 7 nucleotides match TRBD1. The sequencing sample was made of PBMCs. This sequence originates from a human donor in good health. CDR3 nucleotides: TGTGCCAGCAGTCCAACCTACAGGGGAGGGAACACTGAAGCTTTCTTT. Translating gives CASSPTYRGGNTEAFF.